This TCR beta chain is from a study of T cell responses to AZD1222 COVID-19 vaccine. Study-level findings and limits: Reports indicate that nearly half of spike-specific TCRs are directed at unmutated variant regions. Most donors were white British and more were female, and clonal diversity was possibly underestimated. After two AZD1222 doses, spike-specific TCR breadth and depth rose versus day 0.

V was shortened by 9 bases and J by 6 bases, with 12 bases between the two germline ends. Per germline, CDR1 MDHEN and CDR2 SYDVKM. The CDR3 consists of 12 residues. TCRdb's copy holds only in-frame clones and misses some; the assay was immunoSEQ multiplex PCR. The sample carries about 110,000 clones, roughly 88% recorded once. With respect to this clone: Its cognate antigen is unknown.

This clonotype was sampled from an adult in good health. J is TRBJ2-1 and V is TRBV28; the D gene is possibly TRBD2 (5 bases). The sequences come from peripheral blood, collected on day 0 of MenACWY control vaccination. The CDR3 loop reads CASTTSSNEQFF. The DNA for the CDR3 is TGTGCCAGTACAACTAGTTCCAATGAGCAGTTCTTC.